This T cell receptor beta chain was sequenced in a study of blood T cells in healthy people across ages (dated by TCRdb to between 2014 and 2016). For the wider study: Template switching captured roughly one uniquely barcoded TCR beta cDNA molecule per two T cells in model experiments. Using deep sequencing normalized with unique cDNA molecular identifiers, the study measured how TCR beta repertoire diversity changes with age. The donors were divided into four age groups: young (average roughly 17 years), middle-aged (under 40), aged (about 60) and long-lived (roughly 82). Donors of different ages were randomly distributed across sequencing lanes to avoid experimental bias. The study analyzed two additional independent replicas of 1 million unique cDNA reads from the same blood draw for two donors, one aged 18 to 30 and one aged 80 or older. What the work shows at the level of the full study, not this receptor alone: Because profiling used bulk unsorted PBMCs, naive and antigen-experienced compartments could not be compared conclusively. The long-lived group showed more naive CD4+ T cells, fewer expanded clones and increased TCR diversity than the aged group, suggesting age selection. The percentage of naive T cells measured by flow cytometry correlated strongly with observed TCR beta diversity. Estimates of total diversity from one million sequenced T cells were regarded as lower bounds and underestimates. As age increased, observed TCR beta diversity per million T cells dropped in a roughly linear way, and a significant reduction was already evident by age about 40. Donor CMV infection status was unknown, potentially confounding age-related changes in expanded clonotypes.

Systemically healthy Caucasian individuals from Russia, roughly 40 in total and aged about 6 to 90 years, were included as donors. Around 10 milliliters of peripheral blood were drawn from each donor into EDTA-treated Vacutainer tubes. Ficoll-Paque density-gradient centrifugation was used to isolate PBMCs, with at least 6.5 million obtained per sample. Trizol reagent was used to extract total RNA from PBMCs, with at least 6 micrograms per sample. For every donor, an aliquot of PBMCs went through flow cytometry to measure the percentages of naive CD45RAhigh/CD27high T cells. Library creation used 5' RACE. Sequencing relied on an Illumina HiSeq 2500. A second roughly 6 to 11 cycle PCR used a sample-barcoded 5' primer and a J-beta primer mix. A unique molecular identifier was introduced onto each TCR beta cDNA molecule by a template-switch 5' adaptor carrying 12 random nucleotides. Each sample yielded at least 2.5 million CDR3-containing paired-end reads. All of the RNA was converted into first-strand cDNA using the Mint cDNA synthesis kit, with a TRBC-specific oligonucleotide serving as the primer. All cDNA was treated with uracil-DNA glycosylase and then went through a first 18-cycle PCR with the universal primers M1SS and BC2_uni_R. In the authors' own workflow: Normalization of each sample was performed by random selection of 1 million high-quality reads, each carrying a distinct molecular identifier. Reads with shared molecular identifiers were discarded instead of being binned into consensus sequences. CDR3 identification, clonotype clustering and error correction used MiTCR with a Q25 quality threshold and the strictest error-elimination algorithm. A nonparametric unseen species model with Euler transformation was used to estimate lower-bound total TCR beta diversity. The public reads were reprocessed in TCRdb via fastp at Q25 and MiXCR, keeping in-frame beta chains. Rows with a matching CDR3 protein are joined into one entry that keeps the most common DNA and genes. The V and J calls follow TCRdb's processing rather than the paper's. This sample gives about 730,000 distinct CDR3 sequences in total; about 42% of them show up just once. The ten biggest clones cover approximately 22% of the sample.

In the case of this clonotype: The antigen this receptor binds is unknown. No base-level quality is on record; no much larger clone is a single base apart.

V is cut back by 6 bases and J by 0 bases, with 3 bases in the junction unmatched. In the germline V gene, CDR1 corresponds to MDHEN and CDR2 to SYDVKM. From its cysteine to its phenylalanine, the CDR3 spans 14 amino acids. Just CDR3 DNA is preserved here, 42 bases in frame from base 1. Input material: blood. This TCR derives from a woman aged 55-69 years in good health. The chain is made from TRBV28 and TRBJ1-2; TRBD1 fits 8 bases in the junction. The CDR3: CASSQGAPNYGYTF. In nucleotides, the sequence is TGTGCCAGCAGCCAGGGGGCTCCTAACTATGGCTACACCTTC.